Following are 26 T cell receptor beta chains from one sample sequenced in a study of blood T cell repertoires in COVID-19. TCRdb's copy holds only in-frame clones and misses some; the assay was immunoSEQ multiplex PCR. This sample carries 200,000 to 300,000 clones, under 90% of them seen once, and the ten largest clones take under 2%. Sample: PBMCs or T cells enriched from blood (not recorded which). The receptors derive from a middle-aged man who had recovered from COVID-19.

The chain carries TRBV25-1 and TRBJ1-1, with 7 bases identical to TRBD1. Germline V gives CDR1 MGHDK, CDR2 SYGVNS. There are 13 residues in the CDR3. The V segment lost 4 bases and the J segment 6 bases; nucleotides outside the gene matches: 5. Here the CDR3 DNA reads TGTGCCAGCAGTGTGACCGGGACAGCTGAAGCTTTCTTT. Protein sequence: CASSVTGTAEAFF. The variable domain in full, completed from reference TRBV25-1 and TRBJ1-1, reads EADIYQTPRYLVIGTGKKITLECSQTMGHDKMYWYQQDPGMELHLIHYSYGVNSTEKGDLSSESTVSRIRTEHFPLTLESARPSHTSQYLCASSVTGTAEAFFGQGTRLTVV.

The chain recombines TRBV11-2 with TRBJ2-1; 10 bases match TRBD2. Germline-derived CDR1 and CDR2 are SGHAT and FQNNGV. Germline trimming cut 0 bases from V and 10 bases from J; bases unmatched to any gene: 12. CDR3 size: 17 residues. The CDR3, as DNA: TGTGCCAGCAGCTTAGATCGAGCTAGCGGGAGTGCCCTGGAGCAGTTCTTC. Translating it yields CASSLDRASGSALEQFF.

The chain uses TRBV4-1 and TRBJ2-3, with 7 bases fitting TRBD2. V lost 0 bases to trimming and J lost 8 bases; unmatched junction nucleotides: 8. This CDR3 contains 15 residues. In germline, CDR1 is MGHRA, CDR2 YSYEKL. CDR3 sequence reads: CASSQDGGRAGTQYF. Here the CDR3 DNA reads TGCGCCAGCAGCCAAGACGGGGGGAGGGCCGGTACGCAGTATTTT.

This clone was seen just once. The V call is TRBV4-1, the J call TRBJ2-2; 14 nucleotides line up with TRBD2. This CDR3 contains 20 residues. Germline V gene sequence: CDR1 MGHRA, CDR2 YSYEKL. Trimming at V came to 0 bases and at J to 5 bases, leaving 11 bases not matched to a gene. CDR3 nucleotides: TGCGCCAGCAGCCAAGACGGACTAGCGGGGGGCCCTCTCGAGACCGGGGAGCTGTTTTTT. Amino acids: CASSQDGLAGGPLETGELFF.

V and J are TRBV9 and TRBJ1-2; D is undetermined. This CDR3 contains 14 residues. The germline V gene encodes CDR1 SGDLS and CDR2 YYNGEE. V shed 0 bases and J shed 3 bases, with 9 bases lying between them. In DNA, the CDR3 is TGTGCCAGCAGCGTAGTCGAGGGTTACTATGGCTACACCTTC. Translating gives CASSVVEGYYGYTF.

The rearrangement links TRBV2 to TRBJ2-3; 9 bases align to TRBD2. CDR1 and CDR2 from the germline V gene are SNHLY and FYNNEI. V shed 11 bases and J 0 bases; nucleotides not matched to a gene: 3. The CDR3 has 13 residues. This chain's CDR3 is CAGSGGSTDTQYF. The CDR3 coding sequence is TGTGCCGGGAGCGGGGGGAGCACAGATACGCAGTATTTT. Full variable domain (missing parts from reference TRBV2 and TRBJ2-3): EPEVTQTPSHQVTQMGQEVILRCVPISNHLYFYWYRQILGQKVEFLVSFYNNEISEKSEIFDDQFSVERPDGSNFTLKIRSTKLEDSAMYFCAGSGGSTDTQYFGPGTRLTVL.

This chain joins TRBV6-8 and TRBJ2-4; no reliable D call. Germline V gives CDR1 MNHGY, CDR2 SAAAGT. CDR3 length: 12 residues. V was shortened by 9 bases and J by 8 bases, with 14 bases between the two germline ends. CDR3 coding DNA: TGTGCCAGGTGGCCAGTCCCCGACATTCAGTACTTC. This translates into CARWPVPDIQYF.

V gene TRBV6-5 combines with J gene TRBJ2-2, with 8 nucleotides matching TRBD2. The trim removed 6 bases at V and 6 bases at J, leaving 3 bases unmatched. The CDR3 extends over 13 amino acids. From germline, CDR1 is MNHEY and CDR2 SVGAGI. CDR3 loop: CASRGLAPGELFF. CDR3 in DNA: TGTGCCAGCAGAGGACTAGCCCCCGGGGAGCTGTTTTTT.

The V gene is TRBV5-1, the J gene TRBJ2-7, with D perhaps matching TRBD2 (6 bases). CDR3 length equals 15 residues. V lost 2 bases to trimming and J lost 4 bases, with 16 bases between them. Germline V gives CDR1 SGHRS, CDR2 YFSETQ. The CDR3 coding sequence is TGCGCCAGCAGCTTCACGCCGGGAGAGGTTTACGAGCAGTACTTC. It specifies CASSFTPGEVYEQYF.

The chain has TRBV9 and TRBJ1-2; no definite D call. This CDR3 comprises 12 residues. In germline, CDR1 is SGDLS, CDR2 YYNGEE. The V and J ends lost 0 bases and 5 bases respectively, with 5 bases between them. CDR3 amino acids: CASSVVSYGYTF. CDR3 nucleotides: TGTGCCAGCAGCGTAGTTAGTTATGGCTACACCTTC. Drawing the rest from reference TRBV9 and TRBJ1-2, the complete variable domain is DSGVTQTPKHLITATGQRVTLRCSPRSGDLSVYWYQQSLDQGLQFLIQYYNGEERAKGNILERFSAQQFPDLHSELNLSSLELGDSALYFCASSVVSYGYTFGSGTRLTVV.

The genes are TRBV23-1 and TRBJ2-2; 8 nucleotides align to TRBD1. TRBV23-1 is identified as an open reading frame with a role that is uncertain. The V gene end was trimmed by 1 base and the J gene end by 1 base; junction bases not matched to a gene: 8. CDR3 length: 18 amino acids. The chain's CDR3 is CASSQLPFGTGNTGELFF. In nucleotides, the CDR3 is TGCGCCAGCAGTCAATTACCGTTCGGGACAGGGAACACCGGGGAGCTGTTTTTT.

The chain carries TRBV12-3 or TRBV12-4 and TRBJ1-1; 11 nucleotides align to TRBD1. J lost 10 bases, V lost 6 bases, and 4 bases had no gene match. The CDR3 contains 12 residues. CDR3 sequence reads: CASSSDRGRAFF. Written as DNA, the CDR3 is TGTGCCAGCAGCTCGGACAGGGGGCGAGCTTTCTTT.

The V and J genes are TRBV7-9 and TRBJ1-1; no reliable D call. Trimming removed 5 bases from V and 1 base from J, with 14 bases in between. There are 15 residues in the CDR3. Germline V CDR1 and CDR2: SEHNR, FQNEAQ (reference sequence). CDR3: CASSPTNTANTEAFF. CDR3 coding DNA: TGTGCCAGCAGCCCTACGAACACAGCGAACACTGAAGCTTTCTTT.

CDR3 protein: CASSFAGPGELFF. DNA of the CDR3: TGTGCCAGCAGCTTTGCGGGCCCCGGGGAGCTGTTTTTT. The chain has TRBV5-4 and TRBJ2-2; possible D gene TRBD2, 5 bases. Germline V CDR1 and CDR2: SGHNT, YYREEE (reference sequence). With 2 bases removed from V and 6 bases from J, the gap between germline ends came to 8 bases. There are 13 residues in the CDR3.

CDR3 in amino acids: CASSLFPRATGELFF. CDR3 bases: TGTGCCAGCAGCTTGTTTCCCAGGGCCACCGGGGAGCTGTTTTTT. The V and J genes are TRBV5-8 and TRBJ2-2; D perhaps matches TRBD1 (5 bases). V lost 1 base and J 4 bases, leaving 11 bases between the germline ends. This CDR3 is built from 15 residues. CDR1 SGHTS and CDR2 YDEGEE come from the germline V gene.

V is TRBV11-3 and J is TRBJ2-1; 10 nucleotides match TRBD1. Per germline, CDR1 SGHNT and CDR2 YENEEA. The CDR3 loop spans 15 amino acids. V lost 4 bases, J lost 6 bases, and 6 bases stayed unmatched. In nucleotides, the CDR3 is TGTGCCAGCAGCTCCGGGACAGGGGCGGGCAATGAGCAGTTCTTC. It is translated as CASSSGTGAGNEQFF.

The V and J genes are TRBV27 and TRBJ1-4, with 8 bases fitting TRBD1. Germline CDR1 MNHEY, CDR2 SMNVEV (reference sequence). The CDR3 extends over 17 amino acids. Trimming removed 5 bases from V and 0 bases from J; junction bases left unmatched: 8. The CDR3: CASSPGTGLSTNEKLFF. In DNA, the CDR3 is TGTGCCAGCAGTCCTGGGACAGGCCTCTCAACTAATGAAAAACTGTTTTTT.

The CDR3 nucleotides are TGCAGCGGTGGCGGGGGAGGCGAGCAGTACTTC. This translates into CSGGGGGEQYF. The genes are TRBV29-1 and TRBJ2-7, with 7 bases fitting TRBD2. The ends lost 7 bases at V and 6 bases at J; junction bases unmatched: 6. Germline V gene data show CDR1 as SQVTM and CDR2 as ANQGSEA. This CDR3 contains 11 residues.

The chain employs TRBV3-1 (or the pseudogene TRBV3-2) and TRBJ2-5; possibly TRBD2 for D (6 bases). The germline V and J ends were trimmed by 0 bases and 1 base, with 9 bases remaining between them. Germline CDR1 and CDR2: LGHDT and YNNKEL (reference sequence). This CDR3 is 15 amino acids long. The CDR3 region has the DNA TGTGCCAGCAGCCAAGATGCCGGGGGCCAAGAGACCCAGTACTTC. This sequence encodes CASSQDAGGQETQYF.

The CDR3 region has the DNA TGTGCCAGCAGCAGGACAGGCGGGAATTCACCCCTCCACTTT. It codes for CASSRTGGNSPLHF. This rearrangement joins TRBV27 to TRBJ1-6; TRBD1 matches at 7 bases. The CDR3 consists of 14 residues. V shed 6 bases and J 7 bases; nucleotides not matched to a gene: 6. The germline CDR1 and CDR2 sequences are MNHEY and SMNVEV (reference sequence).

This CDR3 is CASSLDPPGGLETQYF. The CDR3 DNA sequence: TGTGCCAGCAGCTTAGATCCCCCGGGGGGGCTTGAGACCCAGTACTTC. The chain couples TRBV7-2 to TRBJ2-5, with TRBD2 matching 8 bases. Looked up from germline, CDR1 is SGHTA and CDR2 is FQGNSA. The CDR3 is made up of 16 amino acids. The V segment lost 1 base and the J segment 5 bases; nucleotides outside the gene matches: 9.

V gene TRBV6-5 combines with J gene TRBJ2-1; the D gene is possibly TRBD1 (5 bases). The germline V gene encodes CDR1 MNHEY and CDR2 SVGAGI. Trimming took off 7 bases at V and 7 bases at J, with 14 bases between the two ends. This CDR3 has 13 amino acids. The CDR3 DNA reads as TGTGCCAGCAAAGTGGGGCTGTGGAATGAGCAGTTCTTC. Protein product: CASKVGLWNEQFF.

This rearrangement joins TRBV5-1 to TRBJ1-2; no firm D call. The germline V gene encodes CDR1 SGHRS and CDR2 YFSETQ. Trimming took 2 bases from V and 2 from J, leaving 16 bases between them. This CDR3 is built from 16 residues. CDR3 bases: TGCGCCAGCAGCTTATCCTCCACGGGGAACAACTATGGCTACACCTTC. The encoded protein is CASSLSSTGNNYGYTF.

The CDR3 DNA is TGTGCCAGCAGCCTGCAACTCCCCGGGACAGGGGACGAGCAGTACTTC. This encodes CASSLQLPGTGDEQYF. V is TRBV5-4 and J is TRBJ2-7; 10 positions match TRBD1. The germline V gene encodes CDR1 SGHNT and CDR2 YYREEE (reference sequence). The length of the CDR3 is 16 residues. With 4 bases clipped from V and 5 bases from J, the junction kept 12 bases outside the gene matches.

The chain is built from TRBV11-1 and TRBJ1-2, with D uncertain. Germline assignment: CDR1 SGHAT and CDR2 FQDESV (reference sequence). With 5 bases removed from V and 2 bases from J, the gap between germline ends came to 18 bases. CDR3 length: 16 amino acids. CDR3 nucleotides: TGTGCCAGCAGCCCAGACCTTGTCGCAGGAAACTATGGCTACACCTTC. As protein: CASSPDLVAGNYGYTF.

The chain links TRBV3-1 (or the pseudogene TRBV3-2) to TRBJ2-3; 7 bases are shared with TRBD2. Per the germline V gene, CDR1 is LGHDT and CDR2 is YNNKEL (reference sequence). The trim removed 1 base at V and 3 bases at J, leaving 4 bases unmatched. The CDR3 is made up of 15 amino acids. The CDR3 DNA sequence: TGTGCCAGCAGCCAAGCCAGCGGGGAGACAGATACGCAGTATTTT. Translation gives CASSQASGETDTQYF.